This T cell receptor (beta chain) was recorded in a study of graft-versus-host responses after intestinal transplantation. Study details: Recipients had multivisceral, liver-intestinal, or isolated intestinal transplants. Anti-thymocyte globulin induction preceded about three years of tacrolimus and steroid maintenance in all recipients.

With respect to this clone: The antigen remains undetermined.

V shed 3 bases, J shed 0 bases, and the junction held 11 bases outside the gene matches. Germline CDR1 is SGDLS and CDR2 is YYNGEE. This CDR3 is 17 amino acids long. Clones were sequenced by immunoSEQ multiplex PCR, and TCRdb holds only the in-frame ones, with some missing. The sample has under 140,000 clones, just under 95% seen once. Regarding the study as a whole: Researchers found peak circulating GvH clone levels linked to early post-transplant HvG declines. GvH clones surfaced in recipient marrow, some emerging earlier in ileum or blood.

The chain links TRBV9 to TRBJ1-1; 7 nucleotides agree with TRBD1. Here the sequenced sample was unstimulated CD8+ T cells sorted from spleen or lymph node cells, taken before intestinal transplant. The source of this sequence is a human donor who received an intestinal transplant. CDR3 sequence reads: CASSESRDRQMNTEAFF. CDR3 nucleotide sequence: TGTGCCAGCAGCGAGTCCCGGGACAGACAAATGAACACTGAAGCTTTCTTT.